A single sample gave rise to the 10 T cell receptor beta chains below, sequenced in a study of T-cell reconstitution after alpha-beta-depleted transplantation in children. The TCRbeta library incorporated unique molecular identifiers. TCRdb redid the calling of the PCR reads with MiXCR, one entry per CDR3 protein. The data hold 700,000 or so distinct CDR3 sequences, with under 15% observed a single time. The starting material was PBMCs, obtained before TCRalphabeta/CD19-depleted stem cell transplant. These receptors originate from a girl aged 2 to 9 with congenital amegakaryocytic thrombocytopenia, due to receive a stem cell transplant.

The chain recombines TRBV5-1 with TRBJ1-4; TRBD1 is a possible D gene (5 bases). The germline V gene encodes CDR1 SGHRS and CDR2 YFSETQ. The CDR3 runs 16 residues. Trimming took off 1 base at V and 0 bases at J, with 10 bases between the two ends. CDR3 in amino acids: CASSLPGAATNEKLFF. In DNA form, the CDR3 reads TGCGCCAGCAGCTTGCCCGGGGCAGCAACTAATGAAAAACTGTTTTTT.

This clonotype was seen ten or more times. This rearrangement joins TRBV20-1 to TRBJ2-3; 7 positions match TRBD2. Germline-derived CDR1 and CDR2 are DFQATT and SNEGSKA (reference sequence). J gave up 3 bases and V 0 bases, and 0 bases lay outside the gene matches. The CDR3 has 13 residues. The CDR3 DNA reads TGCAGTGCTAGAGATAGCGGGACAGATACGCAGTATTTT. It specifies CSARDSGTDTQYF.

This clonotype was seen a few times. The J gene is TRBJ2-5, the V gene TRBV9, with TRBD2 matching over 9 bases. The CDR3 is 15 amino acids. From germline, CDR1 is SGDLS and CDR2 YYNGEE. After removal of 0 bases from V and 4 bases from J, the junction contained 4 bases not matched to a gene. CDR3 coding DNA: TGTGCCAGCAGCGTAGGAGGTAGCGGGGGAGAGACCCAGTACTTC. Protein sequence: CASSVGGSGGETQYF.

J is TRBJ2-6 and V is TRBV7-2; D possibly matches TRBD1 or TRBD2 (6 bases each). CDR1 is SGHTA, CDR2 FQGNSA, per germline. V dropped 1 base and J dropped 0 bases, with 7 bases sitting between them. This CDR3 spans 16 amino acids. CDR3 in DNA: TGTGCCAGCAGCTTAGAGGGGGGCTCTGGGGCCAACGTCCTGACTTTC. It encodes CASSLEGGSGANVLTF.

The chain employs TRBV7-3 and TRBJ2-7, with 9 bases matching TRBD1. The ends lost 5 bases at V and 3 bases at J; junction bases unmatched: 11. The CDR3 is made up of 16 amino acids. The germline V gene encodes CDR1 SGHTA and CDR2 FQGTGA. The CDR3 sequence is CASSLRPGQGFYEQYF. DNA for the CDR3: TGTGCCAGCAGCCTTAGGCCGGGACAGGGATTCTACGAGCAGTACTTC.

This clonotype has ten or more counts. V gene TRBV20-1 combines with J gene TRBJ2-1; D call uncertain. V lost 3 bases and J 7 bases, leaving 7 bases between the germline ends. This CDR3 comprises 11 residues. Per the germline V gene, CDR1 is DFQATT and CDR2 is SNEGSKA (reference sequence). The CDR3 spells CSARQSNEQFF. Here the CDR3 DNA reads TGCAGTGCTAGGCAATCGAATGAGCAGTTCTTC.

This clonotype has ten or more counts. V gene TRBV29-1 combines with J gene TRBJ2-4; D is uncertain. Trimming removed 8 bases at V and 2 bases at J, with 10 bases between. This CDR3 has 12 amino acids. In germline, CDR1 is SQVTM, CDR2 ANQGSEA. CDR3 region: CSFSSSKNIQYF. CDR3 DNA sequence: TGCAGCTTTTCCTCTTCCAAAAACATTCAGTACTTC.

This clonotype was picked up one time. The gene calls are TRBV5-6 and TRBJ2-3; D gene ambiguous. The CDR3 has 13 residues. With 4 bases removed from V and 4 bases from J, the gap between germline ends came to 10 bases. Germline V gives CDR1 SGHDT, CDR2 YYEEEE. The CDR3, as DNA: TGTGCCAGCAGCCCCAGATCCCCAGATACGCAGTATTTT. Amino acid sequence: CASSPRSPDTQYF.

This clonotype has a handful of counts. The V gene is TRBV20-1, the J gene TRBJ2-1, with a possible D match to TRBD1 (6 bases). The CDR3 extends over 16 amino acids. Trimming cost V 2 bases and J 4 bases, with 18 bases left between them. Germline V gene data show CDR1 as DFQATT and CDR2 as SNEGSKA (reference sequence). CDR3 coding DNA: TGCAGTGCTAGACCCTCTGGCCAGGGGCGGTACAATGAGCAGTTCTTC. Amino acid sequence: CSARPSGQGRYNEQFF.

This clonotype was counted ten times or more. This chain joins TRBV5-1 and TRBJ1-1, with D uncertain. This CDR3 is 12 amino acids long. Trimming removed 0 bases from V and 7 bases from J, with 7 bases in between. CDR1 and CDR2 from the germline V gene are SGHRS and YFSETQ. CDR3 protein: CASSLEYGEAFF. DNA of the CDR3: TGCGCCAGCAGCTTGGAGTACGGTGAAGCTTTCTTT.